This T cell receptor (beta chain) was found in a study of TIL therapy for anti-PD-1-resistant metastatic lung cancer. Study findings and constraints: This highly selected cohort may not generalize to typical lung cancer patients.

Documented time point: pre-treatment sample, taken before nivolumab and TIL therapy. The CDR3 covers 14 residues. V was pared by 0 bases and J by 5 bases, with 9 bases between. Germline V lookup: CDR1 KGHSH, CDR2 LQKENI. Comment on this clone: Its antigen is unknown.

The immunoSEQ assay was v3. Data came from immunoSEQ multiplex PCR; TCRdb stores just in-frame clones and leaves some out. The table records about 52,000 clones, roughly 85% of them present only once. The sequences come from blood, collected at baseline. The J gene is TRBJ2-3, the V gene TRBV18; D remains unclear. The clonotype was recovered from a woman aged 30 to 85 with non-small cell lung cancer. The chain's CDR3 is CASSPPSAQDTQYF. DNA for the CDR3: TGTGCCAGCTCACCACCGTCGGCGCAAGATACGCAGTATTTT. The full variable domain, rest sourced from reference TRBV18 and TRBJ2-3, is NAGVMQNPRHLVRRRGQEARLRCSPMKGHSHVYWYRQLPEEGLKFMVYLQKENIIDESGMPKERFSAEFPKEGPSILRIQQVVRGDSAAYFCASSPPSAQDTQYFGPGTRLTVL.